This T cell receptor (beta chain) emerged from a study of T cell repertoires in cytomegalovirus infection. Study background: Signatures in public TCR beta sequences pointed to both CMV infection and matching HLA type.

Each CDR3 protein is one row after TCRdb ran MiXCR on the reads. The table has fewer than 350,000 distinct CDR3 sequences, over 7.5% seen once. This clonotype was recorded a few times. The antigen is not known. The germline V gene has CDR1 MNHNS and CDR2 SASEGT. The CDR3 contains 15 residues. V lost 6 bases and J lost 8; bases outside the gene matches: 15. The study's findings and limits: CMV-specific TCR beta clonotypes restricted by HLA-C dominated the ex vivo response.

V is TRBV6-1 and J is TRBJ1-2; the match to TRBD1 covers 7 bases. This receptor was obtained from a human donor in good health (CMV status not recorded). Some clones in this sample may be carry-over from other donors' samples. Specimen: PBMCs. CDR3 residues: CASRMTGNPFRGYTF. CDR3 DNA sequence: TGTGCCAGCAGAATGACAGGGAACCCTTTTAGGGGCTACACCTTC.